This passage covers 10 T cell receptor beta chains from one sample sequenced in a study of beta chain features in type 1 diabetes. Investigators reverse transcribed all isolated RNA, so they sequenced expressed TCRB transcripts. Here immunoSEQ multiplex PCR was the method, and the copy in TCRdb shows in-frame clones only, minus some. The table shows roughly 240,000 clones, with 13% to 15% occurring only once. The sequenced material came from naive CD4+ T cells from blood. The source is a woman aged 40 to 55 in good health.

This clone was seen more than once but under ten times. This chain uses TRBV4-1 with TRBJ1-2; tentatively, D is TRBD1 (5 bases). V dropped 7 bases and J dropped 4 bases, with 19 bases sitting between them. This CDR3 is built from 15 residues. Germline-derived CDR1 and CDR2 are MGHRA and YSYEKL. The CDR3 DNA follows: TGCGCCAGCACCACGTCGATTGGGGGGTCCTATGGCTACACCTTC. As protein: CASTTSIGGSYGYTF.

This clone showed up many times. The rearrangement links TRBV4-3 to TRBJ2-7; 8 nucleotides match TRBD2. The CDR3 has 15 residues. V shed 1 base and J 2 bases; nucleotides not matched to a gene: 4. Germline V CDR1 and CDR2: LGHNA, YSLEER. CDR3 DNA sequence: TGCGCCAGCAGCCAAGCGAGCGGGGGCCCCTACGAGCAGTACTTC. The encoded protein is CASSQASGGPYEQYF.

This clone showed up just a few times. The chain is built from TRBV5-1 and TRBJ1-5, with D perhaps matching TRBD1 (6 bases). The CDR3 sequence is 15 residues long. V lost 0 bases to trimming and J lost 4 bases, with 11 bases between them. Germline-derived CDR1 and CDR2 are SGHRS and YFSETQ. The CDR3 protein is CASSLEGGGNQPQHF. The CDR3 nucleotides read TGCGCCAGCAGCTTGGAAGGGGGAGGGAATCAGCCCCAGCATTTT. The whole variable domain, filled in from reference TRBV5-1 and TRBJ1-5, reads KAGVTQTPRYLIKTRGQQVTLSCSPISGHRSVSWYQQTPGQGLQFLFEYFSETQRNKGNFPGRFSGRQFSNSRSEMNVSTLELGDSALYLCASSLEGGGNQPQHFGDGTRLSIL.

The V gene is TRBV11-3, the J gene TRBJ2-5; 8 bases match TRBD2. The CDR3 loop spans 15 amino acids. V dropped 5 bases and J dropped 3; count of bases not matched to a gene: 8. Germline assignment: CDR1 SGHNT and CDR2 YENEEA. DNA for the CDR3: TGTGCCAGCAGCCGAGGGTCGGGGGGGGAAGAGACCCAGTACTTC. Its protein is CASSRGSGGEETQYF.

This clone was counted a few times. The chain employs TRBV19 and TRBJ2-3; TRBD2 might be the D (5 bases). V was clipped by 6 bases and J by 0 bases, with 7 bases between them. This CDR3 spans 13 amino acids. Germline-derived CDR1 and CDR2 are LNHDA and SQIVND (reference sequence). The CDR3 DNA follows: TGTGCCAGTAGCGGGGTTAGCACAGATACGCAGTATTTT. Its protein is CASSGVSTDTQYF.

This clone showed up just a few times. This chain connects TRBV7-9 to TRBJ2-1, with 10 bases that match TRBD1. Germline lookup yields CDR1 SEHNR and CDR2 FQNEAQ (reference sequence). V shed 5 bases and J 3 bases; nucleotides not matched to a gene: 13. CDR3 length: 18 residues. The CDR3 spells CASSNSDRDRGNYNEQFF. In nucleotides, the CDR3 is TGTGCCAGCAGCAACTCTGACCGGGACAGGGGTAACTACAATGAGCAGTTCTTC.

The table lists this clone with a few counts. The chain recombines TRBV29-1 with TRBJ1-4; possibly TRBD1 for D (6 bases). V was trimmed by 7 bases and J by 7 bases, leaving 16 bases between them. The length of the CDR3 is 13 residues. CDR1 and CDR2 (germline): SQVTM, ANQGSEA. The CDR3 DNA follows: TGCAGCGCGGAACAGGGTGTCGGTGAAAAACTGTTTTTT. Translated: CSAEQGVGEKLFF. Full variable domain (missing parts from reference TRBV29-1 and TRBJ1-4): SAVISQKPSRDICQRGTSLTIQCQVDSQVTMMFWYRQQPGQSLTLIATANQGSEATYESGFVIDKFPISRPNLTFSTLTVSNMSPEDSSIYLCSAEQGVGEKLFFGSGTQLSVL.

The rearrangement joins TRBV7-9 to TRBJ2-3; 9 bases align to TRBD2. Germline V gene lookup returns CDR1 SEHNR and CDR2 FQNEAQ (reference sequence). This CDR3 has 14 residues. J was trimmed by 4 bases and V by 6 bases; bases with no gene match: 5. CDR3 sequence reads: CASRVAGVADTQYF. The CDR3 DNA reads as TGTGCCAGCAGGGTAGCGGGGGTCGCAGATACGCAGTATTTT.

In its sample, this clone was seen a few times. The V call is TRBV14, the J call TRBJ1-4; perhaps TRBD1 as D (6 bases). V was clipped by 7 bases and J by 3 bases, with 9 bases between them. The CDR3 sequence is 13 residues long. The germline gives CDR1 SGHDN, CDR2 FVKESK. The CDR3 region has the DNA TGTGCCAGCACCGAGGGGGCTAATGAAAAACTGTTTTTT. It codes for CASTEGANEKLFF. Combining the CDR3 with reference TRBV14 and TRBJ1-4 gives the whole variable domain EAGVTQFPSHSVIEKGQTVTLRCDPISGHDNLYWYRRVMGKEIKFLLHFVKESKQDESGMPNNRFLAERTGGTYSTLKVQPAELEDSGVYFCASTEGANEKLFFGSGTQLSVL.

CDR3 region: CAISESFSAPPYEQYF. As DNA, the CDR3 is TGTGCCATCAGTGAGTCGTTTAGTGCTCCCCCCTACGAGCAGTACTTC. This chain uses TRBV10-3 with TRBJ2-7; D unresolved. This CDR3 is 16 amino acids long. Germline assignment: CDR1 ENHRY and CDR2 SYGVKD. V was cut by 0 bases and J by 2 bases, with 14 bases left in between.